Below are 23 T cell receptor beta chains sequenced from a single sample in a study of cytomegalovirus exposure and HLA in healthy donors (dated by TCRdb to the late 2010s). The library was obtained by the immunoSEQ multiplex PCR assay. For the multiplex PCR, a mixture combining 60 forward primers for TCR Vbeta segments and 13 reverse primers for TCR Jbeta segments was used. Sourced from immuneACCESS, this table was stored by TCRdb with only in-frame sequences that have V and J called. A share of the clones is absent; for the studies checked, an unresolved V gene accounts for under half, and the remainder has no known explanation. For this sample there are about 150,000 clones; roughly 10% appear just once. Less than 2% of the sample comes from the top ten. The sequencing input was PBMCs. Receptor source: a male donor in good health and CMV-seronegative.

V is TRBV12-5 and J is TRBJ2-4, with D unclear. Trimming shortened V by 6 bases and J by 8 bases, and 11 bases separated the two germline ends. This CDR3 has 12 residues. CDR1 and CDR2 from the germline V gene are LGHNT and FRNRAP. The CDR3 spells CASGRRRDIQYF. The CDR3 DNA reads TGTGCTAGTGGGCGCCGCCGGGACATTCAGTACTTC.

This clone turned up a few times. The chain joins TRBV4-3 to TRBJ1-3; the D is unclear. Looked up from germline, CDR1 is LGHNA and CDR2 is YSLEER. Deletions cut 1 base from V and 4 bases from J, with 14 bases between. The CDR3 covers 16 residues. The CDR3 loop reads CASSQAETQPGNTIYF. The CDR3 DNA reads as TGCGCCAGCAGCCAAGCGGAGACCCAACCCGGAAACACCATATATTTT.

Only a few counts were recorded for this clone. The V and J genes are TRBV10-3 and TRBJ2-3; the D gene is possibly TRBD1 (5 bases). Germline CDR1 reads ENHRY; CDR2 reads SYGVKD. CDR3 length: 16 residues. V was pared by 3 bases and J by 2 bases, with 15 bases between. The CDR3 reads CAISDGAGWDTDTQYF. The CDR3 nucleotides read TGTGCCATCAGTGATGGGGCAGGGTGGGACACAGATACGCAGTATTTT.

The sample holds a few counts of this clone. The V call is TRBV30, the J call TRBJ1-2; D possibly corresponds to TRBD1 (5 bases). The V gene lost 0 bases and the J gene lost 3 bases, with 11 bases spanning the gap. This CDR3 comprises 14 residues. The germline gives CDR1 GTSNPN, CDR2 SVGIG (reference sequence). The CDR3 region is CAWSVYQGDYGYTF. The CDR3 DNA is TGTGCCTGGAGTGTTTATCAGGGCGACTATGGCTACACCTTC.

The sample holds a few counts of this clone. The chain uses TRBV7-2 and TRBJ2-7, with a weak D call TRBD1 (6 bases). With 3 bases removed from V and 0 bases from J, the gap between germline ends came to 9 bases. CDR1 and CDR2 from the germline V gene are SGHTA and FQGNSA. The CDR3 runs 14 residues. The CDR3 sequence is CASSFDRPSYEQYF. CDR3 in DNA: TGTGCCAGCAGCTTTGACAGGCCCTCCTACGAGCAGTACTTC.

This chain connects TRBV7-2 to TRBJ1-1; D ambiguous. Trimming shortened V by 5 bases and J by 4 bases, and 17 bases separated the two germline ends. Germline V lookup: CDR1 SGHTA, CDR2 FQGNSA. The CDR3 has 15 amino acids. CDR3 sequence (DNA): TGTGCCAGCAGCCTGTTGACATCCCCAAGCACTGAAGCTTTCTTT. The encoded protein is CASSLLTSPSTEAFF.

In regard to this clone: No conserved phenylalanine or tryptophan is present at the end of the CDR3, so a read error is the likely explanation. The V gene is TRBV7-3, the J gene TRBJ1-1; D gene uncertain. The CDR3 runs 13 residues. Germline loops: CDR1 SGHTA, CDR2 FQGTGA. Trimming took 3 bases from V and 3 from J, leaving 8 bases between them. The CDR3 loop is CASSLDSDTEAFS. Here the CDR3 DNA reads TGTGCCAGCAGCTTGGACTCAGACACTGAAGCTTTCTCT.

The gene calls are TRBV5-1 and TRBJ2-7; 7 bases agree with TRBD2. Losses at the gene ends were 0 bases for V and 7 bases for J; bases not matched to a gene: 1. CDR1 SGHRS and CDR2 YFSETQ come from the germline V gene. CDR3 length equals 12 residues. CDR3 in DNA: TGCGCCAGCAGCTTGGGGGGACTAGAGCAGTACTTC. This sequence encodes CASSLGGLEQYF.

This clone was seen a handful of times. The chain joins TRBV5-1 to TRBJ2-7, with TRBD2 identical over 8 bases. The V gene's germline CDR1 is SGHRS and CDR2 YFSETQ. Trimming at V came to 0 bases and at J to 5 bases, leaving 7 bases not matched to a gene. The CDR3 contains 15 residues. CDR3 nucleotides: TGCGCCAGCAGCTTGGTGAGCGGGAGACTCGACGAGCAGTACTTC. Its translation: CASSLVSGRLDEQYF.

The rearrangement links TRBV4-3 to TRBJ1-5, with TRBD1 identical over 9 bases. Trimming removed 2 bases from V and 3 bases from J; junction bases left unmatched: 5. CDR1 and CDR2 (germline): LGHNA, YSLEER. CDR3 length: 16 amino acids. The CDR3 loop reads CASSQSTGGINQPQHF. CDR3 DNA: TGCGCCAGCAGCCAATCGACAGGGGGGATCAATCAGCCCCAGCATTTT.

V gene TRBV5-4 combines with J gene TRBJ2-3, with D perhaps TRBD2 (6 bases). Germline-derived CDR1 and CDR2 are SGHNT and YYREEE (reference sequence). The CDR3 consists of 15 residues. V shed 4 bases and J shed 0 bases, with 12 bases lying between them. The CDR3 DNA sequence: TGTGCCAGCAGCGGACTACTCGGTAGCACAGATACGCAGTATTTT. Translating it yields CASSGLLGSTDTQYF.

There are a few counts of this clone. This chain's CDR3 is CAISVSRENEQYF. In DNA, the CDR3 is TGTGCCATCAGTGTATCGCGGGAGAACGAGCAGTACTTC. V gene TRBV10-3 combines with J gene TRBJ2-7; 7 bases agree with TRBD2. CDR3 length: 13 amino acids. Germline CDR1 is ENHRY and CDR2 is SYGVKD. The ends lost 4 bases at V and 5 bases at J; junction bases unmatched: 5.

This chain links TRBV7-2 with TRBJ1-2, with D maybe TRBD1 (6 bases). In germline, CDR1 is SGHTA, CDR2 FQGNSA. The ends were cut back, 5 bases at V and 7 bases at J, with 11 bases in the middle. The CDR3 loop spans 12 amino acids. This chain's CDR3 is CASSRPGVGYTF. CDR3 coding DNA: TGTGCCAGCAGCCGACCAGGGGTTGGCTACACCTTC.

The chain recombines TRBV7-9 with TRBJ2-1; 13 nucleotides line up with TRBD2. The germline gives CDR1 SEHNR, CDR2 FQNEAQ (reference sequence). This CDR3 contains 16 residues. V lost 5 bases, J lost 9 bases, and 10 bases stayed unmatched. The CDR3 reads CASSRGLAGPIVEQFF. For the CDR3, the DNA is TGTGCCAGCAGCCGGGGACTAGCGGGACCCATCGTTGAGCAGTTCTTC.

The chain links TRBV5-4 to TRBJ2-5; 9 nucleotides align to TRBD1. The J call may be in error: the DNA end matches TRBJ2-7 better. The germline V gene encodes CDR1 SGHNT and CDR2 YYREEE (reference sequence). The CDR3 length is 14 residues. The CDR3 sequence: CASSLDRGRHEQYF. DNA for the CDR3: TGTGCCAGCAGCTTGGACAGGGGGCGACACGAGCAGTACTTC.

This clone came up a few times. The CDR3 sequence: CASSLAHREGTGELFF. The CDR3 nucleotides are TGTGCCAGCAGCTTAGCCCACAGGGAGGGCACCGGGGAGCTGTTTTTT. The V call is TRBV11-2, the J call TRBJ2-2; D perhaps matches TRBD2 (7 bases). V was trimmed by 1 base and J by 4 bases, leaving 13 bases between them. The V gene's germline CDR1 is SGHAT and CDR2 FQNNGV. The CDR3 is 16 amino acids.

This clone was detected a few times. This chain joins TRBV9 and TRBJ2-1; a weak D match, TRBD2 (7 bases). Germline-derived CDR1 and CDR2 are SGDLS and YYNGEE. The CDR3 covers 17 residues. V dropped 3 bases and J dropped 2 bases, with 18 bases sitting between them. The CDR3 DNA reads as TGTGCCAGCAGCGAGATGGGGACGGGGGGCCCCTACAATGAGCAGTTCTTC. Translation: CASSEMGTGGPYNEQFF.

The CDR3 DNA reads TGTGCCAGCAGTCCCGGGACTAGCGTCTTCACAGATACGCAGTATTTT. Amino acids: CASSPGTSVFTDTQYF. V usage is TRBV2 and J usage is TRBJ2-3, with 10 positions matching TRBD2. V trimming: 5 bases; J trimming: 2 bases; junction bases outside the gene matches: 7. CDR3 length: 16 amino acids. The germline gives CDR1 SNHLY, CDR2 FYNNEI.

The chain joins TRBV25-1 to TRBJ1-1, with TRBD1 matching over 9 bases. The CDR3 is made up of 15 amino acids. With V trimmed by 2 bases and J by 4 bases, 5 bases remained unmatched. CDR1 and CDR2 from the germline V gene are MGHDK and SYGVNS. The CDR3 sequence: CASSETGGMSTEAFF. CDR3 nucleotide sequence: TGTGCCAGCAGTGAAACAGGGGGCATGAGCACTGAAGCTTTCTTT.

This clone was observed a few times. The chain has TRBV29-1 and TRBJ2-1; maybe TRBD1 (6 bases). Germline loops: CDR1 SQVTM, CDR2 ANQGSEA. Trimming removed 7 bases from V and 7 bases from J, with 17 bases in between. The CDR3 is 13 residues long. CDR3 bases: TGCAGCGCCATAGGACAGACGGGGAATGAGCAGTTCTTC. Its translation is CSAIGQTGNEQFF.

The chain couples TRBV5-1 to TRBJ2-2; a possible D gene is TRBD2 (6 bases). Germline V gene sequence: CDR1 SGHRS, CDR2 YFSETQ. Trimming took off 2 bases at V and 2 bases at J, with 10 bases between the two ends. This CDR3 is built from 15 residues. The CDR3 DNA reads TGCGCCAGCAGCTTTGCGGGGATTAACACCGGGGAGCTGTTTTTT. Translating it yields CASSFAGINTGELFF. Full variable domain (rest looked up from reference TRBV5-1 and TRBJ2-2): KAGVTQTPRYLIKTRGQQVTLSCSPISGHRSVSWYQQTPGQGLQFLFEYFSETQRNKGNFPGRFSGRQFSNSRSEMNVSTLELGDSALYLCASSFAGINTGELFFGEGSRLTVL.

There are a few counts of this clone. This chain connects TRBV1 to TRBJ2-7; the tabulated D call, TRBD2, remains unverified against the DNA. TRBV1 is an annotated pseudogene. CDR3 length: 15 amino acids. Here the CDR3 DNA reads TGCACCAGCAGCCCGCCCGCGGGGGGGCGGGACGAGCAGTACTTC. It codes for CTSSPPAGGRDEQYF.

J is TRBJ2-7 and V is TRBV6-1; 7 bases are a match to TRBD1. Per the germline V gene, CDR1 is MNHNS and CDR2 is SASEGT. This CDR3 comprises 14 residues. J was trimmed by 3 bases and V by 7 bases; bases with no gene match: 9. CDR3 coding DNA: TGTGCCAGCACCAATCCGGGACAGTTCTACGAGCAGTACTTC. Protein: CASTNPGQFYEQYF.